Following are 4 T cell receptor beta chains from one sample sequenced in a study of monozygotic twins with cystic fibrosis. Repertoires were generated with immunoSEQ multiplex PCR, while TCRdb's copy carries only in-frame clones and drops some. Found here are 25,000 to 35,000 clones, about 85% of them singletons; the top ten hold roughly 0.9%. Sequenced input: blood. Receptor source: a girl aged 2-15 years with cystic fibrosis.

The chain employs TRBV9 and TRBJ2-6; either TRBD1 or TRBD2 may fit D (5 bases each). From germline, CDR1 is SGDLS and CDR2 YYNGEE. Trimming shortened V by 0 bases and J by 3 bases, and 10 bases separated the two germline ends. This CDR3 is built from 16 residues. The CDR3 coding sequence is TGTGCCAGCAGCGTAGGGGACGGGTATGGGGCCAACGTCCTGACTTTC. Protein: CASSVGDGYGANVLTF.

CDR3 residues: CASSQGYEQYF. For the CDR3, the DNA is TGTGCCAGCAGCCAGGGCTACGAGCAGTACTTC. The gene calls are TRBV14 and TRBJ2-7; D gene uncertain. V gave up 3 bases and J gave up 3 bases, with 3 bases separating them. This CDR3 spans 11 amino acids. The germline gives CDR1 SGHDN, CDR2 FVKESK.

The rearrangement uses TRBV4-1 and TRBJ1-2, with D unclear. V was pared by 1 base and J by 1 base, with 10 bases between. The CDR3 covers 15 residues. CDR1 MGHRA and CDR2 YSYEKL come from the germline V gene. The CDR3 DNA reads TGCGCCAGCAGCCAAGTTCTCGCTTTTAACTATGGCTACACCTTC. It codes for CASSQVLAFNYGYTF.

The chain's CDR3 is CASSLVRQGGEQYF. The CDR3 DNA sequence: TGTGCCAGCAGCTTGGTTAGGCAGGGAGGCGAGCAGTACTTC. This sequence joins TRBV5-4 and TRBJ2-7; D may be TRBD2 (6 bases). The CDR3 is made up of 14 amino acids. Germline V gene sequence: CDR1 SGHNT, CDR2 YYREEE (reference sequence). Trimming took off 0 bases at V and 6 bases at J, with 13 bases between the two ends.